These T cell receptor beta chains were read from a single sample in a study of cytomegalovirus exposure and HLA in healthy donors. The table came from immunoSEQ multiplex PCR; TCRdb's copy has only in-frame clones and leaves some out. The table includes 55,000 to 75,000 clones, roughly 80% detected once. Material for sequencing was PBMCs. These receptors all stem from a woman in her twenties or thirties in good health and CMV-seropositive. Each CDR3 is given with its conserved first and last residue. A D gene is named only where the DNA matches it firmly. Expanded clones are given a class, and other clones once, few, many or no size at all.

J gene: TRBJ2-7
D gene: -
V gene: TRBV4-2
clone size: -
CDR3 protein: CASSQEGGTHEQYF
CDR3 DNA: TGTGCCAGCAGCCAAGAAGGCGGAACCCACGAGCAGTACTTC

J gene: TRBJ1-1
D gene: -
V gene: TRBV2
clone size: -
CDR3 protein: CASFVTPGAEAFF
CDR3 DNA: TGTGCCAGCTTTGTGACCCCGGGAGCTGAAGCTTTCTTT

J gene: TRBJ2-2
D gene: TRBD2
V gene: TRBV10-2
clone size: -
CDR3 protein: CASKSGRLTGELFF
CDR3 DNA: TGCGCCAGCAAATCCGGGAGGTTGACCGGGGAGCTGTTTTTT

J gene: TRBJ2-7
D gene: TRBD2
V gene: TRBV6-5
clone size: -
CDR3 protein: CASSYLLAGSYEQYF
CDR3 DNA: TGTGCCAGCAGTTACCTACTAGCGGGATCCTACGAGCAGTACTTC

J gene: TRBJ1-2
D gene: -
V gene: TRBV4-3
clone size: -
CDR3 protein: CASSQVLGRAGGYTF
CDR3 DNA: TGCGCCAGCAGCCAAGTATTGGGGCGCGCGGGGGGCTACACCTTC

J gene: TRBJ2-1
D gene: TRBD2
V gene: TRBV7-2
clone size: once
CDR3 protein: CAAGVKGYNEQFF
CDR3 DNA: TGTGCCGCGGGGGTCAAAGGGTACAATGAGCAGTTCTTC

J gene: TRBJ2-1
D gene: TRBD2
V gene: TRBV27
clone size: -
CDR3 protein: CASSPGLAGNEQFF
CDR3 DNA: TGTGCCAGCAGTCCCGGACTAGCGGGAAATGAGCAGTTCTTC

J gene: TRBJ2-2
D gene: -
V gene: TRBV7-8
clone size: -
CDR3 protein: CASSLDRTGRGTGELFF
CDR3 DNA: TGTGCCAGCAGCTTAGATCGGACAGGGAGGGGCACCGGGGAGCTGTTTTTT

J gene: TRBJ2-2
D gene: TRBD1
V gene: TRBV11-3
clone size: -
CDR3 protein: CASSERGQGVSGELFF
CDR3 DNA: TGTGCCAGCAGCGAACGAGGCCAGGGGGTTTCCGGGGAGCTGTTTTTT

J gene: TRBJ1-5
D gene: TRBD1
V gene: TRBV7-8
clone size: -
CDR3 protein: CASSLGTVNQPQHF
CDR3 DNA: TGTGCCAGCAGCCTGGGGACAGTCAATCAGCCCCAGCATTTT

J gene: TRBJ1-3
D gene: -
V gene: TRBV4-1
clone size: -
CDR3 protein: CASSQGTVHSGNTIYF
CDR3 DNA: TGCGCCAGCAGCCAAGGGACAGTCCATTCTGGAAACACCATATATTTT

J gene: TRBJ1-4
D gene: TRBD1
V gene: TRBV5-8
clone size: few
CDR3 protein: CASSLVTGGNEKLFF
CDR3 DNA: TGTGCCAGCAGCTTGGTAACAGGGGGGAATGAAAAACTGTTTTTT

J gene: TRBJ2-7
D gene: TRBD1
V gene: TRBV9
clone size: -
CDR3 protein: CASSPRDRGNEYEQYF
CDR3 DNA: TGTGCCAGCAGCCCTCGGGACAGGGGGAATGAGTACGAGCAGTACTTC

J gene: TRBJ2-1
D gene: -
V gene: TRBV7-2
clone size: -
CDR3 protein: CASSSPGEKRSEQFF
CDR3 DNA: TGTGCCAGCAGCTCCCCAGGGGAGAAGCGGAGTGAGCAGTTCTTC

J gene: TRBJ2-7
D gene: -
V gene: TRBV25-1
clone size: once
CDR3 protein: CASSDPADSHYEQYF
CDR3 DNA: TGTGCCAGCAGTGATCCCGCTGACAGCCACTACGAGCAGTACTTC

J gene: TRBJ1-1
D gene: -
V gene: TRBV19
clone size: many
CDR3 protein: CASSIDRRGTEAFF
CDR3 DNA: TGTGCCAGTAGTATAGATCGAAGGGGCACTGAAGCTTTCTTT

J gene: TRBJ2-3
D gene: -
V gene: TRBV4-2
clone size: -
CDR3 protein: CASSQEGPGSTDTQYF
CDR3 DNA: TGTGCCAGCAGCCAAGAAGGACCGGGAAGCACAGATACGCAGTATTTT

J gene: TRBJ2-7
D gene: -
V gene: TRBV2
clone size: few
CDR3 protein: CASSEPTRGEQYF
CDR3 DNA: TGTGCCAGCAGTGAACCGACTAGAGGCGAGCAGTACTTC

J gene: TRBJ2-3
D gene: TRBD2
V gene: TRBV6-5
clone size: -
CDR3 protein: CASRRGGDTQYF
CDR3 DNA: TGTGCCAGCAGGCGGGGAGGGGATACGCAGTATTTT